The clone carrying this TCR beta chain was found a few times. Its antigen is currently unknown. This sample stems from a study of beta chain features in type 1 diabetes. Researchers reported sorting CD4+ naive, central memory, regulatory and stem cell-like memory cells via CD45RO/CCR7/CD25/CD127/CD95/CD27. Of the isolated RNA, all was reverse transcribed, and so the sequenced material was expressed TCRB transcripts. Profiled with immunoSEQ multiplex PCR; TCRdb holds only in-frame clones, not every one. Of around 400,000 clones in the sample, less than 15% were seen once. The length of the CDR3 is 15 residues. Losses at the gene ends were 3 bases for V and 3 bases for J; bases not matched to a gene: 4. The germline CDR1 and CDR2 sequences are KGHSH and LQKENI. General study points: In cDNA sequencing, cells with high TCR expression could be over-represented. VDJ junctions sequenced from type 1 diabetes patients showed fewer insertions and more deletions. A moderate, significant TCRB CDR3 shortening appeared in type 1 diabetes across four CD4+ subsets.

The chain links TRBV18 to TRBJ2-2; 7 positions match TRBD1. The source material was naive CD4+ T cells from blood. The receptor was derived from a woman aged 18 to 35 in good health. In nucleotides, the CDR3 is TGTGCCAGCTCACCGGCCACAGGGGACACCGGGGAGCTGTTTTTT. Translating gives CASSPATGDTGELFF.